This record concerns one T cell receptor (beta chain) sequence. As yet, its antigen is unknown. Assay used: immunoSEQ multiplex PCR; TCRdb lists only in-frame clones, some missing. The sample comprises tens of thousands of clones, around 92% of which are singletons, and 4% to 5.5% rests with the top ten. The data are from a study of resident and recirculating memory T cells in vitiligo. Looking at the study overall: Samples were epidermis from two lesional and two nonlesional sites, plus PBMCs.

Findings of the study overall: Different lesions suggested infiltration by different T cell clones.

The TCR sequence derives from a male donor with vitiligo. The sample consisted of blood.

DNA of the CDR3: TGTGCCAGCAGCTTAGATAAAGCCTCGAACACCGGGGAGCTGTTTTTT. Translated: CASSLDKASNTGELFF. The genes are TRBV11-3 and TRBJ2-2; unclear D gene. The germline V gene has CDR1 SGHNT and CDR2 YENEEA. The CDR3 extends over 16 amino acids. The ends were cut back, 0 bases at V and 0 bases at J, with 8 bases in the middle.